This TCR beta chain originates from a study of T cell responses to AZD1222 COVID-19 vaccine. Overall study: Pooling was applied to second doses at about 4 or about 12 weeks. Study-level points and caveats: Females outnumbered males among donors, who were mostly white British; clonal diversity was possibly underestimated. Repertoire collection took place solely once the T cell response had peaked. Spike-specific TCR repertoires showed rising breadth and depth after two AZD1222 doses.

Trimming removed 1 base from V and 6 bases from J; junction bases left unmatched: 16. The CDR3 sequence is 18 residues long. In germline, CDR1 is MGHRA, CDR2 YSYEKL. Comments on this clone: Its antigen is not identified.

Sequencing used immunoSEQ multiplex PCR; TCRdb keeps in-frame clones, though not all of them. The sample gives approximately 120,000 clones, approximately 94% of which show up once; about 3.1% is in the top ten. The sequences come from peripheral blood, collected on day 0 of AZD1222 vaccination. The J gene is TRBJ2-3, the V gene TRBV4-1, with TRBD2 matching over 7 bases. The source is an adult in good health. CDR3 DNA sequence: TGCGCCAGCAGCCAAGTTGTTTCCGGAGCGGGGAGCGGGGATACGCAGTATTTT. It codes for CASSQVVSGAGSGDTQYF.